The clone carrying this TCR beta chain turned up a few times. The V end lost 1 base, the J end lost 6 bases, and 12 bases lay between the germline ends. The CDR3 spans 15 residues. Germline CDR1 SGHVS, CDR2 FQNEAQ. This record comes from a study of patients and donors after allogeneic stem cell transplantation. A single record per CDR3 protein comes from TCRdb applying MiXCR to the RT-PCR reads. Of some 960,000 distinct CDR3 sequences listed, 15% to 20% are singletons. This receptor was identified in a human donor who was either an allogeneic HSCT recipient or a stem cell or donor lymphocyte infusion donor (not recorded which). It is not recorded whose cells these are; they may come from a transplant donor. The V and J genes are TRBV7-8 and TRBJ1-4, with D hard to call. The sample taken for sequencing was blood, either unsorted or a sorted T cell fraction (not recorded which). CDR3 region: CASSLDPGKDEKLFF. CDR3 in DNA: TGTGCCAGCAGCTTAGACCCGGGAAAGGATGAAAAACTGTTTTTT.